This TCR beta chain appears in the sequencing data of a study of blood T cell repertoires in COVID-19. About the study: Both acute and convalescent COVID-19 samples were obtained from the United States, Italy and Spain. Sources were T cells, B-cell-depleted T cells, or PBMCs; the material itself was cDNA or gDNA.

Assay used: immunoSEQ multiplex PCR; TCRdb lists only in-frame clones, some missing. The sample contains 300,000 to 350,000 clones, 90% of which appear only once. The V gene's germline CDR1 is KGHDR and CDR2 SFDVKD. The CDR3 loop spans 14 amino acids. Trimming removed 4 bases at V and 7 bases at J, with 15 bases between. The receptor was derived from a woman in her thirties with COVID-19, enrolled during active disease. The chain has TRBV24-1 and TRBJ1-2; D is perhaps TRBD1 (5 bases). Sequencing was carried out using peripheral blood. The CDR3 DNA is TGTGCCACCAGTGACCCCGGCAGGGCCCTTGGCTACACCTTC. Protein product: CATSDPGRALGYTF.